The 2 T cell receptor beta chains presented below share a single source sample, sequenced in a study of CD8+CD57+ T cells in acquired aplastic anemia. TCR beta VDJ and CDR3 were profiled, and genomic DNA was the template. TCRdb itself ran the reads through MiXCR, one entry per CDR3 protein. The repertoire holds some 290,000 distinct CDR3 sequences, with 45% to 70% as singletons. The sample taken for sequencing was sorted CD4+, CD8+, or CD8+CD57+ T cells (not recorded which) from PBMCs. Receptors originate from a human donor with severe aplastic anemia or a healthy control (not recorded which).

J is TRBJ2-1 and V is TRBV7-8; 9 bases line up with TRBD1. Trimming at V came to 11 bases and at J to 5 bases, leaving 7 bases not matched to a gene. The CDR3 is 13 amino acids. Germline V gene sequence: CDR1 SGHVS, CDR2 FQNEAQ. Written as DNA, the CDR3 is TGTGCCTGCGCGGACAGGGGCCACAATGAGCAGTTCTTC. Translation: CACADRGHNEQFF.

This clonotype has ten or more counts. The gene calls are TRBV7-9 and TRBJ1-3, with 8 bases aligning to TRBD1. Germline V gives CDR1 SEHNR, CDR2 FQNEAQ (reference sequence). Germline trimming cut 5 bases from V and 5 bases from J; bases unmatched to any gene: 8. The CDR3 loop spans 15 amino acids. The CDR3 DNA follows: TGTGCCAGCAGCCAAACCCAGGGGGCGCGAAACACCATATATTTT. It yields the protein CASSQTQGARNTIYF.